The source of this T cell receptor beta chain is a study of OX40 agonist ivuxolimab in advanced cancers. V trimming: 2 bases; J trimming: 6 bases; junction bases outside the gene matches: 9. The CDR3 covers 16 residues. Germline V gene data show CDR1 as SGHRS and CDR2 as YFSETQ. Measured with immunoSEQ multiplex PCR; TCRdb has only the in-frame clones, and not every one. The profile shows 35,000 to 50,000 clones, nearly 90% of them singletons. The TCR originated in an adult with an advanced solid tumor such as melanoma, head and neck, liver or kidney cancer. Sequenced material: CD4+ or CD8+ T cells sorted from blood, taken in a trial of the OX40 agonist ivuxolimab. The chain joins TRBV5-1 to TRBJ2-2; 8 bases map to TRBD1. In DNA form, the CDR3 reads TGCGCCAGCAGCTTTTCCCCGGGACAGGATCCCGGGGAGCTGTTTTTT. As protein: CASSFSPGQDPGELFF.